Detailed here is one T cell receptor (beta chain). In its sample, this clonotype was seen a few times. Its antigen specificity is not known. No base quality information exists; no much larger clone differs at one position. Preparation of the library involved multiplex PCR. Sequencing took place on an Illumina HiSeq 4000. TCR beta libraries were built with iRepertoire HTBI primers and Arm-PCR amplification of CDR3 regions. Before sequencing, the PCR products went through gel purification. Concerning the study's data processing: Gene usage analysis of CDR3 amino acid clonotypes used the 60 to 80 TRBV and 11 to 15 TRBJ segments found across samples. Filtered high-quality paired reads were merged into contigs using COPE and FqMerger. BLAST was used to align contigs to IMGT TRBV, TRBD and TRBJ reference genes, and CDR3 was defined according to IMGT. Any clonotype with a frequency above 0.1% was counted as a highly expanded clone. Repertoire diversity was measured by Shannon entropy, and V-J evenness by the Gini coefficient. A clonotype was considered public if more than one individual shared it. TCRdb reanalyzed the raw reads on its own, using fastp at Q25 for trimming and MiXCR for clone calling, and kept in-frame beta chains. Rows matching on CDR3 protein sequence are summarized as one entry with the most common DNA and genes. The V and J calls were not made by the authors but by TCRdb's processing. The sample table holds hundreds of thousands of distinct CDR3 sequences, of which about a fifth were seen once. 20% of the sample is taken by the ten largest.

The CDR3 numbers 19 residues from cysteine through phenylalanine. Only the CDR3 DNA is retained, 57 bases long and in frame from the first base. The germline V gene provides CDR1 SGHRS and CDR2 YFSETQ. V is pared back by 2 bases and J by 0 bases, with 18 bases lying between the germline termini. These data are taken from a study of regulatory T cells in long-lasting Graves disease (dated by TCRdb to the early 2020s). Broadly, across the study: To count as having persistent Graves' disease, a patient had to have received antithyroid drug treatment for over 5 years with TSH receptor autoantibodies remaining persistently positive. The study was conducted in China and was registered as a clinical trial. A total of around 35 samples underwent TCR sequencing, from 13 patients with persistent Graves' disease and about 20 patients with newly diagnosed Graves' disease. In the clinical cohort, patients with persistent Graves' disease had used antithyroid drugs for an average of roughly ten years. Peripheral blood TCR sequencing and RNA sequencing compared persistent Graves' disease patients with newly diagnosed Graves' disease patients.

The study at large found these results: Persistent disease showed preferential use of TRBV28, TRBJ1-2 and TRBJ2-5, whereas newly diagnosed disease favored TRBV20-1 and TRBJ2-1. Only the TCR beta chain was sequenced and analyzed. Because the primary lesion, thyroid tissue, could not be accessed, the study looked at peripheral blood alone. Compared with newly diagnosed patients, persistent Graves' disease patients had lower TCR Shannon entropy and fewer highly expanded clones, which suggests clonal expansion. The authors acknowledged the small sample size as a limitation that may reduce accuracy. More public clonotypes were shared among persistent patients (roughly 2,700) than among newly diagnosed patients (over 900).

This specimen's time point label, interpreted: persistent/refractory GD, antithyroid drugs over 5 years with positive TRAb. For both TCR sequencing and RNA sequencing, RNA was extracted from PBMCs using TRIzol. Graves' disease was diagnosed according to American Thyroid Association guidelines. Patients were recruited from an endocrinology department in Xi'an, China. Each patient gave roughly 8.4 milliliters of peripheral blood, collected in an EDTA anticoagulant tube. Ficoll Paque Plus density gradient separation was used to isolate PBMCs, and no further T cell sorting was done. An Agilent 2100 Bioanalyzer and agarose gel were used to assess RNA quality, and a NanoDrop 2000 was used to measure RNA concentration.

This specimen consisted of peripheral blood mononuclear cells (PBMCs), obtained when the disease was refractory, from a patient treated with antithyroid drugs. The clonotype originates from a female donor with Graves disease. The chain employs TRBV5-1 and TRBJ2-6; the D gene cannot be resolved beyond TRBD1 or TRBD2, each matching 5 bases. The CDR3 in this case is CASSFGLGPGTSGANVLTF. The DNA reads TGCGCCAGCAGCTTTGGGTTGGGGCCAGGGACCTCTGGGGCCAACGTCCTGACTTTC.